The 3 T cell receptor beta chains below all came from one sample that was sequenced in a study of cytomegalovirus exposure and HLA in healthy donors. With 60 Vbeta and 13 Jbeta primers, the PCR was carried out. The data were produced by immunoSEQ multiplex PCR, yet TCRdb's version contains in-frame clones alone and is incomplete. The sample carries under 150,000 clones, roughly four fifths recorded once. Sequenced material: PBMCs. The receptors were gathered from a male donor in good health and CMV-seronegative.

This rearrangement joins TRBV5-4 to TRBJ2-7; 10 bases line up with TRBD2. There are 14 residues in the CDR3. CDR1 SGHNT and CDR2 YYREEE come from the germline V gene (reference sequence). J lost 6 bases, V lost 2 bases, and 5 bases had no gene match. CDR3 sequence reads: CASSLPGTSVEQYF. CDR3 DNA sequence: TGTGCCAGCAGCTTACCCGGGACTAGCGTCGAGCAGTACTTC.

The chain is built from TRBV5-8 and TRBJ2-7; TRBD2 matches 12 bases. V was pared by 0 bases and J by 7 bases, with 5 bases of the junction left unmatched. Germline V gives CDR1 SGHTS, CDR2 YDEGEE. This CDR3 region has 15 residues. The CDR3 reads CASSLGLAGVGEQYF. In nucleotides, the CDR3 is TGTGCCAGCAGCTTGGGACTAGCGGGAGTTGGTGAGCAGTACTTC.

The V call is TRBV9, the J call TRBJ2-7; 8 bases line up with TRBD2. Germline lookup yields CDR1 SGDLS and CDR2 YYNGEE. V shed 3 bases and J 2 bases; nucleotides not matched to a gene: 4. The CDR3 is 14 amino acids. This chain's CDR3 is CASSAGGTPYEQYF. CDR3 in DNA: TGTGCCAGCAGCGCGGGGGGGACACCCTACGAGCAGTACTTC.